This T cell receptor (beta chain) was recovered during a study of blood T cell repertoires in COVID-19. This clone turned up a few times. Using immunoSEQ multiplex PCR, the repertoire was profiled, and TCRdb retains in-frame clones only, with some absent. The table includes roughly 140,000 clones, about four fifths detected once. This CDR3 spans 14 amino acids. Germline CDR1 and CDR2: LNHDA and SQIVND (reference sequence). V lost 6 bases to trimming and J lost 0 bases; unmatched junction nucleotides: 4. Sequenced sample: peripheral blood. This TCR was recovered from a man in his sixties with acute or convalescent COVID-19. This chain joins TRBV19 and TRBJ1-1; 7 positions agree with TRBD1. CDR3 sequence (DNA): TGTGCCAGTAGGAACAGGGGAATGAACACTGAAGCTTTCTTT. Translating gives CASRNRGMNTEAFF. The complete variable domain, with remaining parts taken from reference TRBV19 and TRBJ1-1, reads DGGITQSPKYLFRKEGQNVTLSCEQNLNHDAMYWYRQDPGQGLRLIYYSQIVNDFQKGDIAEGYSVSREKKESFPLTVTSAQKNPTAFYLCASRNRGMNTEAFFGQGTRLTVV.